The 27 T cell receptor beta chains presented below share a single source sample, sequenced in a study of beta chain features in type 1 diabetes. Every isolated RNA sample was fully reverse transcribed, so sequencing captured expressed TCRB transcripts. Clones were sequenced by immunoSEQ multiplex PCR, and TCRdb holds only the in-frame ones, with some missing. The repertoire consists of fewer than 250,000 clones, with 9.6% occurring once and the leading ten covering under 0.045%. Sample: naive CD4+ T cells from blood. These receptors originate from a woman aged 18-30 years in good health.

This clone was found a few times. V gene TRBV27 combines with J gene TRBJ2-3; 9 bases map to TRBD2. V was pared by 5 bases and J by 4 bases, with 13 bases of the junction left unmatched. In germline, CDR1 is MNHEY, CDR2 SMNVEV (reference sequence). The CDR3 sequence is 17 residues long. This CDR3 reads CASSPYPAGGVADTQYF. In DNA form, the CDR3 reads TGTGCCAGCAGTCCCTATCCAGCGGGGGGTGTGGCAGATACGCAGTATTTT.

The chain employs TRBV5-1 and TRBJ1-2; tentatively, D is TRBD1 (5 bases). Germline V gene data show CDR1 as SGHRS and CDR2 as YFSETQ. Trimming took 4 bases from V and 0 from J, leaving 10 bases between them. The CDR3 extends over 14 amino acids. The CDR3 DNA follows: TGCGCCAGCAGCCAGACAGAGCCTAACTATGGCTACACCTTC. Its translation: CASSQTEPNYGYTF.

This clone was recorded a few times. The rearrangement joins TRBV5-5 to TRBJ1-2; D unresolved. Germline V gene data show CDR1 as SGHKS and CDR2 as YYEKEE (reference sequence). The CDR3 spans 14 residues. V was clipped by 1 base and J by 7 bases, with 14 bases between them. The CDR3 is CASSLPPSGGGYTF. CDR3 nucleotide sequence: TGTGCCAGCAGCTTGCCCCCGTCCGGAGGTGGCTACACCTTC.

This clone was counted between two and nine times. The CDR3 reads CASSYGTHGGETQYF. The CDR3 DNA follows: TGTGCCAGCAGTTATGGGACCCACGGGGGAGAGACCCAGTACTTC. V usage is TRBV28 and J usage is TRBJ2-5; perhaps TRBD2 as D (6 bases). The CDR3 has 15 amino acids. V lost 4 bases to trimming and J lost 4 bases, with 16 bases between them. Per the germline V gene, CDR1 is MDHEN and CDR2 is SYDVKM.

CDR3 sequence reads: CASSSAGTSGGAYEQYF. For the CDR3, the DNA is TGCGCCAGCAGCTCCGCCGGGACTAGCGGGGGCGCCTACGAGCAGTACTTC. The rearrangement uses TRBV5-1 and TRBJ2-7, with 14 positions matching TRBD2. The germline CDR1 and CDR2 sequences are SGHRS and YFSETQ. J gave up 2 bases and V 3 bases, and 7 bases lay outside the gene matches. CDR3 size: 17 residues. Full variable domain (missing parts from reference TRBV5-1 and TRBJ2-7): KAGVTQTPRYLIKTRGQQVTLSCSPISGHRSVSWYQQTPGQGLQFLFEYFSETQRNKGNFPGRFSGRQFSNSRSEMNVSTLELGDSALYLCASSSAGTSGGAYEQYFGPGTRLTVT.

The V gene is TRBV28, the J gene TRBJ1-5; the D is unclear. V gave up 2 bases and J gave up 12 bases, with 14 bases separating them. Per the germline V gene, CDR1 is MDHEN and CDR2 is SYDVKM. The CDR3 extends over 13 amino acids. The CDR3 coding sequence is TGTGCCAGCAGTTTACTCGGTCGGGTTAACCAGCATTTT. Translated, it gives CASSLLGRVNQHF.

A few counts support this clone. DNA for the CDR3: TGCGCCAGCAGCCTGACAGTCAGAGAGGAGACCCAGTACTTC. Amino acids: CASSLTVREETQYF. This chain uses TRBV5-1 with TRBJ2-5, with D possibly matching TRBD1 (5 bases). Trimming stripped 4 bases from V and 5 bases from J, with 15 bases between. The CDR3 covers 14 residues. CDR1 is SGHRS, CDR2 YFSETQ, per germline.

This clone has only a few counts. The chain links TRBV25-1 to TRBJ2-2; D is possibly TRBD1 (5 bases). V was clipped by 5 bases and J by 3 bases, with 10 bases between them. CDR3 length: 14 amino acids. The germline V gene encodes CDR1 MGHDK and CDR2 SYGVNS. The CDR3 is CASSPTEDTGELFF. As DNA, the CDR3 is TGTGCCAGCAGTCCGACAGAGGACACCGGGGAGCTGTTTTTT.

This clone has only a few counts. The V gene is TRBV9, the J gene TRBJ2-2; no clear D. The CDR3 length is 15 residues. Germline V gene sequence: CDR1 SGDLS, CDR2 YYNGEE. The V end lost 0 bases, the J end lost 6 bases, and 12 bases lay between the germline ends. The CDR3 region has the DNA TGTGCCAGCAGCGTAGCTCCAGACAACGCCGGGGAGCTGTTTTTT. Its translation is CASSVAPDNAGELFF.

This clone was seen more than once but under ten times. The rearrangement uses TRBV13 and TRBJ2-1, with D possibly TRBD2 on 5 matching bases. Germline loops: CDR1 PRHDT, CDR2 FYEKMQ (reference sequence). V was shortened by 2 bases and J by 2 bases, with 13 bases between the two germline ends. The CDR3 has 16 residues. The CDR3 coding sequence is TGTGCCAGCAGCTTAATGGCGGGCGCTACCTACAATGAGCAGTTCTTC. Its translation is CASSLMAGATYNEQFF.

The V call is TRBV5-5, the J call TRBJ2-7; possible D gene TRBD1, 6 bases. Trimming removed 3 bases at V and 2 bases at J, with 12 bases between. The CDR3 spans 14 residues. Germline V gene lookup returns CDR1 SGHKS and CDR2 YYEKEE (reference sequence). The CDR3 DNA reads TGTGCCAGCAGCTGGAGGACAGCTACCTACGAGCAGTACTTC. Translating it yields CASSWRTATYEQYF.

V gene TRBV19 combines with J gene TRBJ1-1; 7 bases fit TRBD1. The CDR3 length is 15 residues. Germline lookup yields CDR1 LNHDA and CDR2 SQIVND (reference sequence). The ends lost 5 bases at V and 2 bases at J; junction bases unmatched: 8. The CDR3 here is CASSPVTGSNTEAFF. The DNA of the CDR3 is TGTGCCAGTAGTCCAGTGACAGGGTCTAACACTGAAGCTTTCTTT.

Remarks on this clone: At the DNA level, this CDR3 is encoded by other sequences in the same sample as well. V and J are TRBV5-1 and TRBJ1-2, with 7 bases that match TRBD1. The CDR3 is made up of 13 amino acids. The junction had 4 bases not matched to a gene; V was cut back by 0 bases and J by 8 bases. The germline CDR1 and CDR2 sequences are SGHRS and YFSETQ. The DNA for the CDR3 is TGCGCCAGCAGCTTGGGGCAGGGGGAAGGCTACACCTTC. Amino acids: CASSLGQGEGYTF. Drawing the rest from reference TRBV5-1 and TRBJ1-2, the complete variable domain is KAGVTQTPRYLIKTRGQQVTLSCSPISGHRSVSWYQQTPGQGLQFLFEYFSETQRNKGNFPGRFSGRQFSNSRSEMNVSTLELGDSALYLCASSLGQGEGYTFGSGTRLTVV.

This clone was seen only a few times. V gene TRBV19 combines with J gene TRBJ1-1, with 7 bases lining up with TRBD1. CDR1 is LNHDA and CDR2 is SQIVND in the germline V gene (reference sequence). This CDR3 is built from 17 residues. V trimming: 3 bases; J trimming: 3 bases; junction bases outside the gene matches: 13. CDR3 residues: CASSMGAQTGWYTEAFF. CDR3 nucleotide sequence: TGTGCCAGTAGTATGGGAGCCCAGACAGGGTGGTACACTGAAGCTTTCTTT.

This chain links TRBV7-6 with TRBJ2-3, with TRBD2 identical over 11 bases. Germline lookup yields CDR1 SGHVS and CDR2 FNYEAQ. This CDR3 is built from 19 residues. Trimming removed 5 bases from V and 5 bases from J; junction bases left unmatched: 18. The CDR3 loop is CASSPRTSGYGAGLDTQYF. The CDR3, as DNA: TGTGCCAGCAGCCCCCGGACTAGCGGGTATGGGGCAGGGTTAGATACGCAGTATTTT.

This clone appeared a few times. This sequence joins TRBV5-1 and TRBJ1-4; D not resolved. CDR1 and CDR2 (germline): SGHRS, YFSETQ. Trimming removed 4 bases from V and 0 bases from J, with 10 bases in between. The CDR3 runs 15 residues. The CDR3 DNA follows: TGCGCCAGCAGCCTTGGGAGTGCAACTAATGAAAAACTGTTTTTT. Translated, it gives CASSLGSATNEKLFF.

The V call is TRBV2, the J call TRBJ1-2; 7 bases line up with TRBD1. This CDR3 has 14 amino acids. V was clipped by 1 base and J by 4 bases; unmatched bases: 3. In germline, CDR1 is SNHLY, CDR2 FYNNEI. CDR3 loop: CASSEGQGSYGYTF. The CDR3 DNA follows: TGTGCCAGCAGTGAAGGACAGGGCAGCTATGGCTACACCTTC.

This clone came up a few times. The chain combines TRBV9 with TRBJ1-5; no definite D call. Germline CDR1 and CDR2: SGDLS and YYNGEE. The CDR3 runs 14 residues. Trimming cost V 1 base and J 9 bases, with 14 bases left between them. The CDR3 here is CASSVHLDIGPQHF. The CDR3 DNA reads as TGTGCCAGCAGCGTACACTTAGACATTGGGCCCCAGCATTTT.

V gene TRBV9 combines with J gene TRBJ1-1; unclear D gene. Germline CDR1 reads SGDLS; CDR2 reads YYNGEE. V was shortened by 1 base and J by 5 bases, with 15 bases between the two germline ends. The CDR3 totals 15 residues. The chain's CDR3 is CASSVMWSAGTEAFF. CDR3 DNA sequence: TGTGCCAGCAGCGTAATGTGGTCCGCGGGGACTGAAGCTTTCTTT.

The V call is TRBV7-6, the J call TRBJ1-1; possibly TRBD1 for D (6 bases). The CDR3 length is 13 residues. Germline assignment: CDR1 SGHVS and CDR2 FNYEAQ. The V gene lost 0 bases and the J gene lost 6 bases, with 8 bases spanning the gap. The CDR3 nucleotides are TGTGCCAGCAGCTTAGCAGGGGGAGCTGAAGCTTTCTTT. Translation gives CASSLAGGAEAFF.

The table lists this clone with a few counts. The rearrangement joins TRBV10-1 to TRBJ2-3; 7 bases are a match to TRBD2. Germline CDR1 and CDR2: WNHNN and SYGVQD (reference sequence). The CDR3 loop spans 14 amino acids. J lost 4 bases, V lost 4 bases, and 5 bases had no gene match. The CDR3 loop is CASSGGSPADTQYF. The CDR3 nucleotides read TGCGCCAGCAGTGGCGGGAGTCCCGCAGATACGCAGTATTTT.

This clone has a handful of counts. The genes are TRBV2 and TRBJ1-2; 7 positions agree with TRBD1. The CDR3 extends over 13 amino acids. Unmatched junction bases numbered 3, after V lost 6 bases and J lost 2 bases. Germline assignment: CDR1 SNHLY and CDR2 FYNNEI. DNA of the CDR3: TGTGCCAGCAGCCCGACAGGGAACTATGGCTACACCTTC. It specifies CASSPTGNYGYTF.

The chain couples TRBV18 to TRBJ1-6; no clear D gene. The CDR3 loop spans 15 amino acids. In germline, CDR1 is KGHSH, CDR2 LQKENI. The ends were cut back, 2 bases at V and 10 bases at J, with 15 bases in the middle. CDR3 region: CASSPGRGRGSPLHF. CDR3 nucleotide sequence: TGTGCCAGCTCACCAGGCCGGGGAAGAGGGTCACCCCTCCACTTT.

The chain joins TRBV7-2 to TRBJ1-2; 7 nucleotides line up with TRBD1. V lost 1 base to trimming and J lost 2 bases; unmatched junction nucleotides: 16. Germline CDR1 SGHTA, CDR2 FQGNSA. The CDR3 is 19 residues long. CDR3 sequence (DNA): TGTGCCAGCAGCTTAGAGGGCAGAGGGGGCGCGGACGGAAACTATGGCTACACCTTC. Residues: CASSLEGRGGADGNYGYTF.

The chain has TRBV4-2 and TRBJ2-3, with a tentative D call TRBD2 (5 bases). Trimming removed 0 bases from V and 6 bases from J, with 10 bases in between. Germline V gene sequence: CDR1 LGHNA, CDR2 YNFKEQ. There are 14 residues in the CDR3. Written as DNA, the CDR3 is TGTGCCAGCAGCCAAGAACTCTGGGAGGATACGCAGTATTTT. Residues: CASSQELWEDTQYF.

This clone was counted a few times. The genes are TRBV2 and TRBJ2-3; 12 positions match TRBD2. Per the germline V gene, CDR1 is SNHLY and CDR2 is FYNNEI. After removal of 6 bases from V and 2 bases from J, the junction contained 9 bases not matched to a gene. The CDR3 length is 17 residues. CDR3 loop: CASRAGTSGPSTDTQYF. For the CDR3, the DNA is TGTGCCAGCAGGGCCGGGACTAGCGGGCCGTCCACAGATACGCAGTATTTT.

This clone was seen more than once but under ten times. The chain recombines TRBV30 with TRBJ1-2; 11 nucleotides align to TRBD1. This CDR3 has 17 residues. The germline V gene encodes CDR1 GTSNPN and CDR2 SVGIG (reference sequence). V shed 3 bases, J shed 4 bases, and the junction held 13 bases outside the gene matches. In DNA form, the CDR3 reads TGTGCCTGGAGAGGATTCCGGGACAGGGGGTTTGGCTATGGCTACACCTTC. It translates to CAWRGFRDRGFGYGYTF. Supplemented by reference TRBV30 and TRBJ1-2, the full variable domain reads SQTIHQWPATLVQPVGSPLSLECTVEGTSNPNLYWYRQAAGRGLQLLFYSVGIGQISSEVPQNLSASRPQDRQFILSSKKLLLSDSGFYLCAWRGFRDRGFGYGYTFGSGTRLTVV.